Below, 27 T cell receptor beta chains from the same sample are listed, as sequenced in a study of STAT5B mutations in CD4+ large granular lymphocyte leukemia. The method was immunoSEQ multiplex PCR; TCRdb's version includes in-frame clones alone and lacks a portion of them. The sample consists of more than 30,000 clones, roughly nine tenths of them appearing once. The sample consisted of CD4+ T cells from blood buffy coats. These receptors all come from a human donor in good health.

The V gene is TRBV19, the J gene TRBJ1-2; no clear D gene. The ends were cut back, 1 base at V and 7 bases at J, with 16 bases in the middle. The CDR3 length is 15 residues. The germline V gene encodes CDR1 LNHDA and CDR2 SQIVND (reference sequence). In DNA form, the CDR3 reads TGTGCCAGTAGTATAGGACGGGAGGCCTCCGGTGGCTACACCTTC. Protein sequence: CASSIGREASGGYTF.

CDR3 sequence (DNA): TGTGCCAGCAGCCGGTGGGACACATTGTTCTCTGGGGCCAACGTCCTGACTTTC. It codes for CASSRWDTLFSGANVLTF. The V gene is TRBV14, the J gene TRBJ2-6, with D perhaps TRBD1 (6 bases). Germline CDR1 SGHDN, CDR2 FVKESK. The V and J ends lost 4 bases and 0 bases respectively, with 16 bases between them. The CDR3 loop spans 18 amino acids.

The chain is built from TRBV5-6 and TRBJ2-5; D may correspond to TRBD1 or TRBD2 (6 bases each). V was shortened by 0 bases and J by 1 base, with 13 bases between the two germline ends. Germline CDR1 SGHDT, CDR2 YYEEEE. This CDR3 region has 16 residues. The CDR3 nucleotides read TGTGCCAGCAGCTTGGCAGGACAGCGGGCCCAAGAGACCCAGTACTTC. This encodes CASSLAGQRAQETQYF.

The rearrangement links TRBV29-1 to TRBJ2-4, with D unclear. Between the trimmed V and J ends, which lost 1 base and 0 bases, there was a span of 7 bases. CDR1 SQVTM and CDR2 ANQGSEA come from the germline V gene. There are 14 residues in the CDR3. CDR3 protein: CSVEGDGAKNIQYF. The DNA for the CDR3 is TGCAGCGTTGAAGGCGACGGAGCCAAAAACATTCAGTACTTC. The full variable domain, completed using reference TRBV29-1 and TRBJ2-4, is SAVISQKPSRDICQRGTSLTIQCQVDSQVTMMFWYRQQPGQSLTLIATANQGSEATYESGFVIDKFPISRPNLTFSTLTVSNMSPEDSSIYLCSVEGDGAKNIQYFGAGTRLSVL.

J is TRBJ1-2 and V is TRBV28, with 7 nucleotides matching TRBD1. The CDR3 contains 12 residues. J gave up 0 bases and V 9 bases, and 1 base lay outside the gene matches. Germline V gene lookup returns CDR1 MDHEN and CDR2 SYDVKM. The CDR3 region is CASQGANYGYTF. The CDR3 nucleotides are TGTGCCAGTCAGGGGGCTAACTATGGCTACACCTTC.

The V call is TRBV6-5, the J call TRBJ2-4, with D possibly matching TRBD2 (6 bases). CDR1 and CDR2 from the germline V gene are MNHEY and SVGAGI. V lost 6 bases and J 3 bases, leaving 15 bases between the germline ends. The CDR3 is 15 amino acids. The CDR3 loop reads CASRDGGWDKNIQYF. CDR3 DNA: TGTGCCAGCAGAGACGGGGGTTGGGACAAAAACATTCAGTACTTC.

This sequence joins TRBV7-2 and TRBJ1-2; 10 positions agree with TRBD1. The CDR3 runs to 14 residues. Germline V lookup: CDR1 SGHTA, CDR2 FQGNSA. With 5 bases clipped from V and 6 bases from J, the junction kept 6 bases outside the gene matches. CDR3 sequence reads: CASSQDRGGDGYTF. The CDR3 nucleotides are TGTGCCAGCAGCCAGGACAGGGGGGGGGATGGCTACACCTTC. The whole variable domain, filled in from reference TRBV7-2 and TRBJ1-2, reads GAGVSQSPSNKVTEKGKDVELRCDPISGHTALYWYRQSLGQGLEFLIYFQGNSAPDKSGLPSDRFSAERTGGSVSTLTIQRTQQEDSAVYLCASSQDRGGDGYTFGSGTRLTVV.

The chain has TRBV14 and TRBJ2-7, with 9 bases aligning to TRBD1. Germline V lookup: CDR1 SGHDN, CDR2 FVKESK. Trimming took 1 base from V and 2 from J; bases not matched to a gene: 6. The CDR3 totals 16 residues. The chain's CDR3 is CASSQALGQGPYEQYF. For the CDR3, the DNA is TGTGCCAGCAGCCAAGCCCTGGGACAGGGTCCCTACGAGCAGTACTTC.

The V gene is TRBV5-1, the J gene TRBJ1-4; TRBD1 might be the D (5 bases). Deletions cut 0 bases from V and 4 bases from J, with 10 bases between. The CDR3 runs to 15 residues. The germline gives CDR1 SGHRS, CDR2 YFSETQ. CDR3 sequence (DNA): TGCGCCAGCAGCTTGGCCGACAGAGATAATGAAAAACTGTTTTTT. This gives the protein CASSLADRDNEKLFF.

This clone turned up a few times. The V and J genes are TRBV7-7 and TRBJ2-7, with D possibly TRBD1 on 6 matching bases. V was clipped by 5 bases and J by 2 bases, with 10 bases between them. Germline loops: CDR1 SSHAT, CDR2 FNYEAQ (reference sequence). This CDR3 has 13 residues. CDR3 DNA: TGTGCCAGCAGCCTCGACAGGACCTACGAGCAGTACTTC. The encoded protein is CASSLDRTYEQYF.

DNA of the CDR3: TGTGCCAGCAGCTTAGATCTAGGCCTCTCCTACGAGCAGTACTTC. Protein: CASSLDLGLSYEQYF. The V gene is TRBV11-2, the J gene TRBJ2-7; D gene unclear. Per the germline V gene, CDR1 is SGHAT and CDR2 is FQNNGV. The CDR3 runs 15 residues. V was clipped by 0 bases and J by 0 bases, with 9 bases between them. Looking up the rest from reference TRBV11-2 and TRBJ2-7 gives the full variable domain: EAGVAQSPRYKIIEKRQSVAFWCNPISGHATLYWYQQILGQGPKLLIQFQNNGVVDDSQLPKDRFSAERLKGVDSTLKIQPAKLEDSAVYLCASSLDLGLSYEQYFGPGTRLTVT.

This rearrangement joins TRBV2 to TRBJ1-3; 10 bases fit TRBD1. The V gene's germline CDR1 is SNHLY and CDR2 FYNNEI. V lost 5 bases, J lost 4 bases, and 5 bases stayed unmatched. The CDR3 length is 15 residues. The CDR3 nucleotides are TGTGCCAGCAGTTGGGACAGGGGAACCGGAAACACCATATATTTT. This sequence encodes CASSWDRGTGNTIYF.

The genes are TRBV28 and TRBJ2-5; a possible D gene is TRBD1 (8 bases). The length of the CDR3 is 15 residues. The V end was cut by 8 bases, the J end by 9 bases, with 25 bases between. Germline assignment: CDR1 MDHEN and CDR2 SYDVKM. CDR3 sequence: CASRAGTGGRGPQYF. The CDR3, as DNA: TGTGCCAGCCGCGCCGGGACAGGCGGGAGAGGACCCCAGTACTTC. Filled out from reference TRBV28 and TRBJ2-5, the complete variable domain reads DVKVTQSSRYLVKRTGEKVFLECVQDMDHENMFWYRQDPGLGLRLIYFSYDVKMKEKGDIPEGYSVSREKKERFSLILESASTNQTSMYLCASRAGTGGRGPQYFGPGTRLLVL.

The genes are TRBV2 and TRBJ2-1; TRBD2 matches at 10 bases. The trim removed 7 bases at V and 12 bases at J, leaving 6 bases unmatched. From germline, CDR1 is SNHLY and CDR2 FYNNEI. This CDR3 region has 12 residues. This chain's CDR3 is CASTGTSVGQFF. The DNA of the CDR3 is TGTGCCAGCACGGGGACTAGCGTTGGGCAGTTCTTC.

This chain joins TRBV28 and TRBJ1-3; D perhaps matches TRBD1 (5 bases). V lost 5 bases and J 1 base, leaving 12 bases between the germline ends. This CDR3 region has 15 residues. CDR1 MDHEN and CDR2 SYDVKM come from the germline V gene. The CDR3 sequence is CASSQTRVSGNTIYF. In nucleotides, the CDR3 is TGTGCCAGCAGTCAGACCAGGGTTTCTGGAAACACCATATATTTT.

The genes are TRBV5-1 and TRBJ1-1; TRBD1 aligns across 8 bases. This CDR3 region has 15 residues. The junction had 6 bases not matched to a gene; V was cut back by 4 bases and J by 1 base. Germline lookup yields CDR1 SGHRS and CDR2 YFSETQ. CDR3 amino acids: CASSTKTGANTEAFF. The CDR3 DNA reads TGCGCCAGCAGCACTAAGACAGGGGCGAACACTGAAGCTTTCTTT.

As for this clone: At one end, the junction sequence differs from germline, possibly due to a read error. V gene TRBV19 combines with J gene TRBJ2-7; 9 nucleotides align to TRBD2. The CDR3 totals 15 residues. Germline V gene sequence: CDR1 LNHDA, CDR2 SQIVND (reference sequence). CDR3 coding DNA: TGTGCCAGTAGTATTCCGGGACTAGCCTCCCACGAGCAGTACTTC. Protein sequence: CASSIPGLASHEQYF.

This clone was seen once. The chain couples TRBV5-1 to TRBJ2-1; D uncertain. V gave up 2 bases and J gave up 5 bases, with 11 bases separating them. Germline V gene lookup returns CDR1 SGHRS and CDR2 YFSETQ. CDR3 size: 14 residues. CDR3 in DNA: TGCGCCAGCAGCTTCGACCAATGGGACAATGAGCAGTTCTTC. Its translation: CASSFDQWDNEQFF.

The J gene is TRBJ2-3, the V gene TRBV9; D is possibly TRBD1 (5 bases). Germline CDR1 is SGDLS and CDR2 is YYNGEE. This CDR3 comprises 16 residues. The V gene lost 0 bases and the J gene lost 2 bases, with 13 bases spanning the gap. The CDR3 DNA is TGTGCCAGCAGCGTAGGAGGACACCAAGTCACAGATACGCAGTATTTT. Translated: CASSVGGHQVTDTQYF.

V is TRBV6-1 and J is TRBJ1-3; D call uncertain. Germline assignment: CDR1 MNHNS and CDR2 SASEGT. Deletions cut 2 bases from V and 3 bases from J, with 2 bases between. The CDR3 covers 12 residues. Here the CDR3 DNA reads TGTGCCAGCAGTGAAAGTGGAAACACCATATATTTT. It encodes CASSESGNTIYF.

The rearrangement joins TRBV19 to TRBJ1-3; D gene unclear. Germline assignment: CDR1 LNHDA and CDR2 SQIVND (reference sequence). V was clipped by 5 bases and J by 7 bases, with 12 bases between them. The CDR3 is 13 amino acids. In nucleotides, the CDR3 is TGTGCCAGTAGTTTAGCGGACGTTAACACCATATATTTT. It is translated as CASSLADVNTIYF.

This chain connects TRBV5-1 to TRBJ2-7; D may be TRBD2 (5 bases). This CDR3 is 13 amino acids long. The ends were cut back, 0 bases at V and 3 bases at J, with 7 bases in the middle. Germline CDR1 and CDR2: SGHRS and YFSETQ. The CDR3 sequence: CASSLERGYEQYF. CDR3 DNA sequence: TGCGCCAGCAGCTTGGAACGGGGCTACGAGCAGTACTTC.

This clone was seen only a few times. The chain is built from TRBV7-3 and TRBJ2-7; 14 bases align to TRBD2. The CDR3 contains 16 residues. CDR1 is SGHTA, CDR2 FQGTGA, per germline. With V trimmed by 0 bases and J by 5 bases, 3 bases remained unmatched. The chain's CDR3 is CASSLTRTSGRNEQYF. The CDR3 bases are TGTGCCAGCAGCTTAACCCGGACTAGCGGGAGGAACGAGCAGTACTTC.

The chain joins TRBV18 to TRBJ2-5; D call uncertain. The CDR3 has 12 amino acids. V was pared by 6 bases and J by 4 bases, with 9 bases between. CDR1 is KGHSH and CDR2 is LQKENI in the germline V gene. The CDR3 here is CASSPKAETQYF. CDR3 bases: TGTGCCAGCTCTCCTAAGGCAGAGACCCAGTACTTC.

The chain links TRBV28 to TRBJ1-2; 7 bases agree with TRBD1. CDR3 length: 15 amino acids. The germline V gene encodes CDR1 MDHEN and CDR2 SYDVKM. Unmatched junction bases numbered 7, after V lost 2 bases and J lost 4 bases. This chain's CDR3 is CASSLLGGTVYGYTF. The DNA of the CDR3 is TGTGCCAGCAGTTTACTGGGCGGGACAGTCTATGGCTACACCTTC.

The V and J genes are TRBV7-2 and TRBJ2-3; D is tentatively TRBD1 or TRBD2 (5 bases each). CDR3 length: 16 residues. Germline V CDR1 and CDR2: SGHTA, FQGNSA. V was shortened by 3 bases and J by 5 bases, with 18 bases between the two germline ends. CDR3 in amino acids: CASSFLTAGTGDTQYF. The CDR3 DNA follows: TGTGCCAGCAGCTTTCTGACGGCAGGGACGGGAGATACGCAGTATTTT. The whole variable domain, remainder taken from reference TRBV7-2 and TRBJ2-3, is GAGVSQSPSNKVTEKGKDVELRCDPISGHTALYWYRQSLGQGLEFLIYFQGNSAPDKSGLPSDRFSAERTGGSVSTLTIQRTQQEDSAVYLCASSFLTAGTGDTQYFGPGTRLTVL.

V and J are TRBV7-8 and TRBJ1-1, with 10 bases lining up with TRBD1. The CDR3 is made up of 16 amino acids. Germline lookup yields CDR1 SGHVS and CDR2 FQNEAQ. V shed 5 bases and J 5 bases; nucleotides not matched to a gene: 11. The DNA of the CDR3 is TGTGCCAGCAGCGCCCGGGACAGGGGCAGTAATACTGAAGCTTTCTTT. Its translation: CASSARDRGSNTEAFF.